These 23 T cell receptor beta chains share one sample of origin, sequenced in a study of blood T cell repertoires in COVID-19. Clones were read by immunoSEQ multiplex PCR, and TCRdb kept only the in-frame ones, dropping some. The sample has approximately 120,000 clones, 75% to 90% seen once. Input material: peripheral blood. These receptors originate from a woman in her fifties or sixties with acute or convalescent COVID-19.

This clone has just one count. The chain is built from TRBV18 and TRBJ2-5, with D possibly TRBD1 on 5 matching bases. Germline assignment: CDR1 KGHSH and CDR2 LQKENI. The CDR3 has 14 amino acids. V was cut by 2 bases and J by 3 bases, with 10 bases left in between. The CDR3 spells CASSPTLDKETQYF. The DNA of the CDR3 is TGTGCCAGCTCACCAACGTTGGACAAAGAGACCCAGTACTTC.

The chain is built from TRBV5-5 and TRBJ2-2, with a tentative D call TRBD1 (5 bases). V was clipped by 4 bases and J by 1 base, with 11 bases between them. This CDR3 comprises 15 residues. Per the germline V gene, CDR1 is SGHKS and CDR2 is YYEKEE (reference sequence). CDR3 loop: CASSPDIMNTGELFF. CDR3 nucleotides: TGTGCCAGCAGCCCGGACATTATGAACACCGGGGAGCTGTTTTTT.

This clone was observed a few times. This chain connects TRBV5-4 to TRBJ1-3; TRBD1 matches at 7 bases. The CDR3 totals 18 residues. Germline trimming cut 2 bases from V and 3 bases from J; bases unmatched to any gene: 14. The germline V gene has CDR1 SGHNT and CDR2 YYREEE (reference sequence). The CDR3 is CASSFTPLTGRSGNTIYF. CDR3 in DNA: TGTGCCAGCAGCTTTACCCCATTGACAGGGAGGAGTGGAAACACCATATATTTT.

The CDR3 spells CASSLRERRDTQYF. DNA of the CDR3: TGTGCCAGCAGCTTGCGGGAGCGGAGAGATACGCAGTATTTT. The chain employs TRBV5-6 and TRBJ2-3, with D perhaps TRBD2 (6 bases). The germline V and J ends were trimmed by 1 base and 5 bases, with 11 bases remaining between them. The length of the CDR3 is 14 residues. Germline CDR1 and CDR2: SGHDT and YYEEEE.

V is TRBV7-2 and J is TRBJ2-2; 11 bases are a match to TRBD2. The CDR3 totals 15 residues. The germline CDR1 and CDR2 sequences are SGHTA and FQGNSA. V lost 5 bases to trimming and J lost 5 bases; unmatched junction nucleotides: 4. In DNA form, the CDR3 reads TGTGCCAGCAGCCCTCGGACTAGCGGGACCGGGGAGCTGTTTTTT. As protein: CASSPRTSGTGELFF.

The chain combines TRBV3-1 (or the pseudogene TRBV3-2) with TRBJ2-7, with no clear D. This CDR3 contains 13 residues. CDR1 is LGHDT, CDR2 YNNKEL, per germline (reference sequence). V lost 4 bases and J 1 base, leaving 8 bases between the germline ends. Here the CDR3 DNA reads TGTGCCAGCAGCCTACTACCGTCCTACGAGCAGTACTTC. Its protein is CASSLLPSYEQYF.

V usage is TRBV11-3 and J usage is TRBJ2-5; 7 bases are a match to TRBD1. The CDR3 spans 15 residues. CDR1 SGHNT and CDR2 YENEEA come from the germline V gene. The junction had 6 bases not matched to a gene; V was cut back by 1 base and J by 4 bases. The CDR3 here is CASSLGGTVGETQYF. DNA of the CDR3: TGTGCCAGCAGCTTAGGTGGGACAGTTGGAGAGACCCAGTACTTC.

This clone has more than one count but fewer than ten. This chain uses TRBV19 with TRBJ1-5; D ambiguous. V was pared by 8 bases and J by 0 bases, with 11 bases between. Germline V gene sequence: CDR1 LNHDA, CDR2 SQIVND (reference sequence). The CDR3 extends over 14 amino acids. The CDR3 DNA follows: TGTGCCAGTCTCGACAAATATAGCAATCAGCCCCAGCATTTT. It translates to CASLDKYSNQPQHF.

This chain connects TRBV4-2 to TRBJ2-1, with TRBD2 identical over 11 bases. The CDR3 length is 13 residues. Losses at the gene ends were 6 bases for V and 5 bases for J; bases not matched to a gene: 0. Germline CDR1 LGHNA, CDR2 YNFKEQ. Here the CDR3 reads CASRTSGDNEQFF. In DNA, the CDR3 is TGTGCCAGCAGGACTAGCGGGGACAATGAGCAGTTCTTC.

This clone was recorded once. The chain links TRBV14 to TRBJ1-2; 8 bases line up with TRBD1. The ends lost 4 bases at V and 8 bases at J; junction bases unmatched: 15. The CDR3 length is 16 residues. The germline CDR1 and CDR2 sequences are SGHDN and FVKESK. CDR3 protein: CASSLMGQERVRGYTF. The CDR3, as DNA: TGTGCCAGCAGCCTCATGGGACAGGAACGGGTTAGGGGCTACACCTTC.

The table lists this clone with a few counts. The chain is built from TRBV19 and TRBJ1-2, with D possibly TRBD1 on 5 matching bases. The germline V and J ends were trimmed by 6 bases and 4 bases, with 12 bases remaining between them. The CDR3 consists of 13 residues. CDR1 is LNHDA and CDR2 is SQIVND in the germline V gene (reference sequence). The CDR3 sequence: CASSDRGIYGYTF. Written as DNA, the CDR3 is TGTGCCAGTAGCGACAGAGGCATCTATGGCTACACCTTC.

The V and J genes are TRBV7-9 and TRBJ2-2; D is possibly TRBD1 (5 bases). Trimming shortened V by 5 bases and J by 5 bases, and 18 bases separated the two germline ends. The length of the CDR3 is 16 residues. The germline gives CDR1 SEHNR, CDR2 FQNEAQ (reference sequence). CDR3 DNA: TGTGCCAGCAGCATAAATCCCAGGGTAATTACCGGGGAGCTGTTTTTT. The encoded protein is CASSINPRVITGELFF.

The J gene is TRBJ1-1, the V gene TRBV30, with D perhaps TRBD1 (6 bases). The germline V gene has CDR1 GTSNPN and CDR2 SVGIG (reference sequence). V lost 4 bases to trimming and J lost 13 bases, with 16 bases between them. The CDR3 runs 11 residues. The CDR3 DNA reads as TGTGCCTGGATTTTCCCCCTAGGGGGTTTCTTT. Translated: CAWIFPLGGFF.

This clone was seen just once. Its ends do not fully match the called genes, so a read error is possible. The chain joins TRBV29-1 to TRBJ2-5, with D perhaps TRBD1 (6 bases). Germline V gene data show CDR1 as SQVTM and CDR2 as ANQGSEA. This CDR3 comprises 18 residues. The CDR3 DNA sequence: TGCAGCGCTGAAAGGCGGATATTCACACTGAGGGGGAAGGAGACCCAGTACTTC. Translating it yields CSAERRIFTLRGKETQYF.

The chain employs TRBV7-2 and TRBJ2-1, with D maybe TRBD2 (6 bases). CDR3 length: 13 amino acids. From germline, CDR1 is SGHTA and CDR2 FQGNSA. V lost 6 bases, J lost 6 bases, and 12 bases lay in between. DNA of the CDR3: TGTGCCAGCAGGGAGGGGTGGGGCAATGAGCAGTTCTTC. Translating it yields CASREGWGNEQFF.

The chain combines TRBV29-1 with TRBJ2-2, with 8 bases that match TRBD1. V was pared by 4 bases and J by 0 bases, with 4 bases of the junction left unmatched. CDR1 is SQVTM, CDR2 ANQGSEA, per germline. The CDR3 is 15 residues long. This CDR3 reads CSVVTGQANTGELFF. The CDR3 DNA follows: TGCAGCGTTGTAACGGGACAGGCGAACACCGGGGAGCTGTTTTTT.

V is TRBV4-3 and J is TRBJ2-1; 12 nucleotides match TRBD2. Germline CDR1 and CDR2: LGHNA and YSLEER. The length of the CDR3 is 15 residues. The ends lost 1 base at V and 9 bases at J; junction bases unmatched: 4. The CDR3 protein is CASSQGTSGVFEQFF. The CDR3 DNA reads TGCGCCAGCAGCCAAGGGACTAGCGGGGTATTTGAGCAGTTCTTC.

This rearrangement joins TRBV28 to TRBJ2-2; D unclear. This CDR3 has 15 residues. V gave up 7 bases and J gave up 1 base, with 13 bases separating them. Germline V lookup: CDR1 MDHEN, CDR2 SYDVKM. The DNA for the CDR3 is TGTGCCAGCACCAAACCCAGAGGGAACACCGGGGAGCTGTTTTTT. Encoded protein: CASTKPRGNTGELFF.

DNA of the CDR3: TGTGCCAGTAGTATAGAGGGGGCCAATCAGCCCCAGCATTTT. Residues: CASSIEGANQPQHF. The chain uses TRBV19 and TRBJ1-5, with TRBD1 as a possible D gene (6 bases). The germline V and J ends were trimmed by 0 bases and 3 bases, with 6 bases remaining between them. This CDR3 comprises 14 residues. Germline CDR1 is LNHDA and CDR2 is SQIVND (reference sequence).

The rearrangement links TRBV5-1 to TRBJ1-2; no firm D call. The CDR3 is 13 amino acids. Germline V gene sequence: CDR1 SGHRS, CDR2 YFSETQ. V was pared by 0 bases and J by 5 bases, with 8 bases between. The CDR3 bases are TGCGCCAGCAGCTTGGACCCAGTTTATGGCTACACCTTC. Protein: CASSLDPVYGYTF.

V gene TRBV24-1 combines with J gene TRBJ1-4; D not certain. Deletions cut 5 bases from V and 4 bases from J, with 13 bases between. Germline V gives CDR1 KGHDR, CDR2 SFDVKD. The CDR3 length is 15 residues. The CDR3 loop is CATSAGLAGNEKLFF. The CDR3 region has the DNA TGTGCCACCAGTGCTGGACTGGCGGGTAATGAAAAACTGTTTTTT.

The CDR3 DNA reads TGTGCCAGCAGCCCAGGGACAGGGGGTGAAAAACTGTTTTTT. Its protein product is CASSPGTGGEKLFF. The rearrangement links TRBV6-5 to TRBJ1-4; 11 nucleotides align to TRBD1. Unmatched junction bases numbered 4, after V lost 6 bases and J lost 7 bases. The CDR3 consists of 14 residues. Germline V gene sequence: CDR1 MNHEY, CDR2 SVGAGI.

This clone turned up a few times. The rearrangement joins TRBV28 to TRBJ1-5; 8 bases are shared with TRBD1. Germline lookup yields CDR1 MDHEN and CDR2 SYDVKM. The CDR3 spans 14 residues. V was clipped by 5 bases and J by 7 bases; unmatched bases: 7. DNA of the CDR3: TGTGCCAGCAGTCGGACAGGGCCCGGACAGCCCCAGCATTTT. Its protein product is CASSRTGPGQPQHF.